This T cell receptor (beta chain) was recovered during a study of shared clonotypes between healthy human individuals. Overall study context: Each donor contributed plates that comprised three CD4 naive, three CD4 memory, two CD8 naive and one CD8 memory. Study outcomes and limitations: A generally larger estimated richness was seen in naive subsets than in memory subsets. Among non-shared clonotypes, generation probabilities were lower than among those shared by all four donors. A few donors had around 5% of their naive CD4 clonotypes in common.

Naive CD8 cells, CD45RO-negative and positively selected for CCR7, excluded terminally differentiated effector memory CD45RA+ cells. As concerns this clone: The antigen remains undetermined. Other DNA sequences in this specimen translate into the identical CDR3.

The table came from immunoSEQ multiplex PCR; TCRdb's copy has only in-frame clones and leaves some out. Here the sample spans hundreds of thousands of clones, 90% to 95% being singletons. V was clipped by 3 bases and J by 7 bases, with 13 bases between them. The CDR3 is 12 residues long. Germline CDR1 SQVTM, CDR2 ANQGSEA. This clonotype was sampled from a woman in her twenties or thirties in good health. This chain joins TRBV29-1 and TRBJ2-7; D not resolved. Sequences were obtained from naive CD8+ T cells sorted from blood. In nucleotides, the CDR3 is TGCAGCGTTGAGCCTACCTGGGGAGAGCAGTACTTC. It codes for CSVEPTWGEQYF.